This paragraph covers one TCR beta chain sequence. The antigen is not known. These data come from a study of pediatric ulcerative colitis. Points from the study as a whole: A couple of patients had blood samples with substantially reduced template counts. Repertoires came from total lymphocyte DNA, so rare subsets like regulatory T cells may be missed.

The table came from immunoSEQ multiplex PCR; TCRdb's copy has only in-frame clones and leaves some out. In the table there are 59,000 or so clones, over 70% of which are singletons. Germline V gene data show CDR1 as SGHRS and CDR2 as YFSETQ. CDR3 length equals 14 residues. J lost 5 bases, V lost 4 bases, and 9 bases had no gene match. This chain joins TRBV5-1 and TRBJ2-7, with TRBD1 identical over 7 bases. Specimen: blood. This TCR was sampled from a boy aged 10-17 years with moderate ulcerative colitis. The CDR3 bases are TGCGCCAGCAGCCCCAGACAGGGTTACCACGAGCAGTACTTC. This encodes CASSPRQGYHEQYF.